The 23 T cell receptor beta chains below come from one sample, sequenced in a study of CD8+ T cells in alopecia areata. Treatment: oral pan-JAK inhibitor, 5-10 mg twice daily. Sequencing used cDNA as its template, made by extracting RNA and reverse transcribing it. Here immunoSEQ multiplex PCR was the method, and the copy in TCRdb shows in-frame clones only, minus some. The data show roughly 200,000 clones, roughly two fifths seen once. The specimen comprised CD4+ T cells sorted from blood, sampled around week 31, from a patient treated with tofacitinib. The receptors derive from a human donor with alopecia areata.

A few counts support this clone. This chain links TRBV6-1 with TRBJ2-7; the D gene is possibly TRBD1 (6 bases). Trimming removed 0 bases at V and 2 bases at J, with 8 bases between. The germline gives CDR1 MNHNS, CDR2 SASEGT. CDR3 length: 14 residues. CDR3 residues: CASSEAGQTYEQYF. The CDR3, as DNA: TGTGCCAGCAGTGAAGCGGGACAAACCTACGAGCAGTACTTC.

The J gene is TRBJ2-6, the V gene TRBV15; D may be TRBD1 or TRBD2 (5 bases each). Trimming left V 0 bases short and J 12 bases short, with 6 bases between. The CDR3 is 12 residues long. The V gene's germline CDR1 is LNHNV and CDR2 YYDKDF (reference sequence). CDR3 residues: CATSRDGTVLTF. The CDR3 DNA follows: TGTGCCACCAGCAGAGACGGGACCGTCCTGACTTTC.

This clone has just a few counts. V usage is TRBV29-1 and J usage is TRBJ2-7; D might be TRBD2 (6 bases). CDR3 size: 13 residues. Germline values: CDR1 SQVTM, CDR2 ANQGSEA. V was trimmed by 6 bases and J by 7 bases, leaving 19 bases between them. CDR3: CSVGGTRSREQYF. The CDR3 DNA follows: TGCAGCGTGGGCGGGACCAGAAGTAGAGAGCAGTACTTC.

Turning to this clone: This specimen includes other DNA sequences encoding the same CDR3. CDR3: CASSLVGYGYTF. CDR3 sequence (DNA): TGTGCCAGCAGCTTAGTCGGCTATGGCTACACCTTC. V usage is TRBV7-9 and J usage is TRBJ1-2; D is unclear. This CDR3 has 12 residues. The V end lost 1 base, the J end lost 4 bases, and 4 bases lay between the germline ends. From germline, CDR1 is SEHNR and CDR2 FQNEAQ (reference sequence).

Only a few counts were recorded for this clone. The chain carries TRBV29-1 and TRBJ1-1; possible D gene TRBD1, 6 bases. V was shortened by 6 bases and J by 0 bases, with 11 bases between the two germline ends. Germline assignment: CDR1 SQVTM and CDR2 ANQGSEA. This CDR3 is 13 amino acids long. The chain's CDR3 is CSVQGILNTEAFF. In DNA form, the CDR3 reads TGCAGCGTCCAGGGGATCCTGAACACTGAAGCTTTCTTT.

The chain carries TRBV6-1 and TRBJ2-5; D might be TRBD1 (5 bases). In germline, CDR1 is MNHNS, CDR2 SASEGT. The CDR3 sequence is 12 residues long. Trimming took 6 bases from V and 7 from J, leaving 12 bases between them. This CDR3 reads CASSTTQGTQYF. The CDR3, as DNA: TGTGCCAGCAGCACCACCCAGGGGACCCAGTACTTC.

This clone was seen more than once but under ten times. The chain is built from TRBV7-9 and TRBJ2-7; 8 bases map to TRBD1. There are 14 residues in the CDR3. V lost 5 bases, J lost 4 bases, and 7 bases stayed unmatched. Looked up from germline, CDR1 is SEHNR and CDR2 is FQNEAQ (reference sequence). CDR3 region: CASSPGQGMYEQYF. The CDR3 DNA sequence: TGTGCCAGCAGCCCAGGACAGGGAATGTACGAGCAGTACTTC.

The chain has TRBV6-1 and TRBJ2-7; TRBD1 is a possible D gene (6 bases). Trimming took 7 bases from V and 5 from J, leaving 21 bases between them. The CDR3 is 15 amino acids. CDR1 is MNHNS and CDR2 is SASEGT in the germline V gene. The CDR3 reads CASTSGTSANNEQYF. CDR3 in DNA: TGTGCCAGCACCTCCGGGACATCCGCAAACAACGAGCAGTACTTC.

The rearrangement uses TRBV11-2 and TRBJ2-6; the match to TRBD1 covers 8 bases. This CDR3 region has 18 residues. Trimming cost V 1 base and J 0 bases; bases outside gene matches: 5. CDR1 and CDR2 (germline): SGHAT, FQNNGV. The CDR3 nucleotides read TGTGCCAGCAGCTTAGGACAGGGGAAGAACTCTGGGGCCAACGTCCTGACTTTC. Its translation is CASSLGQGKNSGANVLTF.

The chain carries TRBV4-1 and TRBJ1-4; D is unresolved. V shed 2 bases and J shed 2 bases, with 12 bases lying between them. Germline CDR1 is MGHRA and CDR2 is YSYEKL. The CDR3 has 16 residues. CDR3 sequence (DNA): TGCGCCAGCAGCCAATTTGCAAAGTTTACTAATGAAAAACTGTTTTTT. This codes for CASSQFAKFTNEKLFF.

This chain links TRBV7-2 with TRBJ2-5; TRBD2 might be the D (5 bases). The germline V gene has CDR1 SGHTA and CDR2 FQGNSA. The CDR3 is 17 amino acids. V shed 5 bases and J shed 2 bases, with 21 bases lying between them. In DNA, the CDR3 is TGTGCCAGCAGCAACGACGGTCGGGCTAGCTTACAAGAGACCCAGTACTTC. This translates into CASSNDGRASLQETQYF.

The rearrangement links TRBV29-1 to TRBJ1-4, with 10 bases identical to TRBD1. CDR3 size: 14 residues. The germline V gene has CDR1 SQVTM and CDR2 ANQGSEA. With V trimmed by 4 bases and J by 6 bases, 5 bases remained unmatched. As DNA, the CDR3 is TGCAGCGTTGTCAGACAGGGGGCCGATGAAAAACTGTTTTTT. It yields the protein CSVVRQGADEKLFF.

This clone was seen a single time. The chain has TRBV30 and TRBJ2-7; 10 positions agree with TRBD1. Unmatched junction bases numbered 3, after V lost 1 base and J lost 3 bases. Germline values: CDR1 GTSNPN, CDR2 SVGIG (reference sequence). The CDR3 length is 14 residues. CDR3 sequence reads: CAWSARDRGYEQYF. The CDR3 nucleotides read TGTGCCTGGAGTGCCCGGGACAGGGGCTACGAGCAGTACTTC. The whole variable domain, filled in from reference TRBV30 and TRBJ2-7, reads SQTIHQWPATLVQPVGSPLSLECTVEGTSNPNLYWYRQAAGRGLQLLFYSVGIGQISSEVPQNLSASRPQDRQFILSSKKLLLSDSGFYLCAWSARDRGYEQYFGPGTRLTVT.

The gene calls are TRBV7-9 and TRBJ2-4; D is possibly TRBD2 (6 bases). From germline, CDR1 is SEHNR and CDR2 FQNEAQ (reference sequence). This CDR3 is built from 16 residues. V lost 3 bases to trimming and J lost 2 bases, with 14 bases between them. The CDR3, as DNA: TGTGCCAGCAGCTTGGGAGCGGGCACTACCAAAAACATTCAGTACTTC. Amino acids: CASSLGAGTTKNIQYF.

The chain recombines TRBV27 with TRBJ2-7; D might be TRBD2 (5 bases). The CDR3 length is 15 residues. V was cut by 6 bases and J by 3 bases, with 18 bases left in between. Per germline, CDR1 MNHEY and CDR2 SMNVEV (reference sequence). CDR3 amino acids: CASSPIRGWGYEQYF. CDR3 bases: TGTGCCAGCAGCCCTATCCGGGGTTGGGGCTACGAGCAGTACTTC.

The chain links TRBV5-5 to TRBJ1-5; D possibly corresponds to TRBD1 (5 bases). Germline V gene sequence: CDR1 SGHKS, CDR2 YYEKEE (reference sequence). V was clipped by 0 bases and J by 2 bases, with 9 bases between them. The CDR3 runs 15 residues. The chain's CDR3 is CASSLEGLRNQPQHF. The CDR3 DNA reads as TGTGCCAGCAGCTTGGAGGGACTTCGCAATCAGCCCCAGCATTTT.

This clone was counted between two and nine times. This chain links TRBV6-1 with TRBJ2-1, with 7 bases fitting TRBD2. The CDR3 has 15 amino acids. The germline gives CDR1 MNHNS, CDR2 SASEGT. Trimming at V came to 7 bases and at J to 6 bases, leaving 12 bases not matched to a gene. DNA for the CDR3: TGTGCCAGCAAATCCGGCGGGGGTGCTATCAATGAGCAGTTCTTC. Encoded protein: CASKSGGGAINEQFF.

The chain couples TRBV5-6 to TRBJ2-2; D call uncertain. The ends were cut back, 4 bases at V and 1 base at J, with 2 bases in the middle. Germline loops: CDR1 SGHDT, CDR2 YYEEEE. The CDR3 has 12 amino acids. The CDR3 reads CASSLNTGELFF. For the CDR3, the DNA is TGTGCCAGCAGCCTGAACACCGGGGAGCTGTTTTTT.

V gene TRBV30 combines with J gene TRBJ2-4; D is unresolved. Germline V gene data show CDR1 as GTSNPN and CDR2 as SVGIG (reference sequence). Trimming pared 0 bases from V and 4 bases from J, leaving 10 bases between. The CDR3 is made up of 14 amino acids. CDR3 in amino acids: CAWSVLKTKNIQYF. The CDR3, as DNA: TGTGCCTGGAGTGTACTAAAAACGAAAAACATTCAGTACTTC.

V and J are TRBV20-1 and TRBJ1-2; D gene unclear. Germline lookup yields CDR1 DFQATT and CDR2 SNEGSKA (reference sequence). Trimming removed 6 bases from V and 4 bases from J, with 9 bases in between. The CDR3 extends over 11 amino acids. CDR3: CSAVDGYGYTF. The CDR3 coding sequence is TGCAGTGCCGTGGACGGCTATGGCTACACCTTC.

The genes are TRBV11-2 and TRBJ2-3, with a tentative D call TRBD1 (5 bases). V was shortened by 0 bases and J by 4 bases, with 8 bases between the two germline ends. The CDR3 extends over 14 amino acids. Germline V CDR1 and CDR2: SGHAT, FQNNGV. The CDR3 DNA reads as TGTGCCAGCAGCTTAGACAGGGTCGCAGATACGCAGTATTTT. Translating it yields CASSLDRVADTQYF. Based on the CDR3 plus reference TRBV11-2 and TRBJ2-3, the full variable domain is EAGVAQSPRYKIIEKRQSVAFWCNPISGHATLYWYQQILGQGPKLLIQFQNNGVVDDSQLPKDRFSAERLKGVDSTLKIQPAKLEDSAVYLCASSLDRVADTQYFGPGTRLTVL.

The chain is built from TRBV2 and TRBJ1-2, with 8 bases aligning to TRBD1. J lost 4 bases, V lost 6 bases, and 7 bases had no gene match. Per the germline V gene, CDR1 is SNHLY and CDR2 is FYNNEI. The CDR3 is made up of 14 amino acids. DNA for the CDR3: TGTGCCAGCAGCGCGGACAGGGAAGGCTATGGCTACACCTTC. It translates to CASSADREGYGYTF.

The chain couples TRBV30 to TRBJ1-2; D may be TRBD1 (5 bases). Germline loops: CDR1 GTSNPN, CDR2 SVGIG (reference sequence). V was pared by 0 bases and J by 7 bases, with 18 bases between. The CDR3 has 15 amino acids. The CDR3 region is CAWSVFIGGTRGYTF. The CDR3 DNA reads as TGTGCCTGGAGTGTATTTATTGGAGGGACTCGTGGCTACACCTTC.